This TCR beta chain was sequenced in a study of T-cell reconstitution after alpha-beta-depleted transplantation in children. General study results and limits: One year after transplant, T-cell counts and diversity came mostly from newly produced T cells. Where some patients showed high TCRbeta diversity at day 60, it came from recipient T cells and thymic progenitors that had survived.

TCRbeta library preparation incorporated unique molecular identifiers. Using its own MiXCR run on the PCR reads, TCRdb lists one record per CDR3 protein. The sample carries around 250,000 distinct CDR3 sequences, roughly a quarter recorded once. This clonotype was observed a few times. Its specificity is unknown. The CDR3 runs 17 residues. CDR1 is SGDLS and CDR2 is YYNGEE in the germline V gene. Trimming left V 3 bases short and J 0 bases short, with 17 bases between. This TCR was recovered from a girl aged 2 to 9 with Fanconi anemia, due to receive a stem cell transplant. The chain carries TRBV9 and TRBJ2-3, with TRBD2 as a possible D gene (5 bases). This sample comprised PBMCs, obtained before TCRalphabeta/CD19-depleted stem cell transplant. The CDR3 is CASSASLTGFSTDTQYF. CDR3 in DNA: TGTGCCAGCAGCGCTTCCCTCACGGGATTTAGCACAGATACGCAGTATTTT.